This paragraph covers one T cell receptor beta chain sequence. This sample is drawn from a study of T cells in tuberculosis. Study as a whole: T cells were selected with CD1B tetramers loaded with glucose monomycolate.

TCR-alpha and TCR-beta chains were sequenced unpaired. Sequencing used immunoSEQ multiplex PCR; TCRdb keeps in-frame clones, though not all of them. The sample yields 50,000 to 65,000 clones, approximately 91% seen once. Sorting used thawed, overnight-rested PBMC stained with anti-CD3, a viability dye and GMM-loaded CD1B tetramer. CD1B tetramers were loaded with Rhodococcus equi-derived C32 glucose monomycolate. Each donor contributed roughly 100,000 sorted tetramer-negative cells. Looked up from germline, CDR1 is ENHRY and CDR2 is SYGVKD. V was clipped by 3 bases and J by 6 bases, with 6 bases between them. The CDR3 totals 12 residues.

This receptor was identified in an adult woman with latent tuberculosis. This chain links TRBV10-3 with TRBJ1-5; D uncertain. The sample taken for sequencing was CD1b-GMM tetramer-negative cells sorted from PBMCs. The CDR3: CAISDSGQPQHF. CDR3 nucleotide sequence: TGTGCCATCAGTGACTCAGGTCAGCCCCAGCATTTT.